The T cell receptor beta chain described here comes from a study of cytomegalovirus exposure and HLA in healthy donors. PCR amplification relied on 60 Vbeta primers (plus 13 Jbeta primers). Authors' methods: Unique TCR beta chains totaled roughly 79 million in a later count, with approximately 11 million of them shared. Sequencing used immunoSEQ multiplex PCR; TCRdb keeps in-frame clones, though not all of them. V and J calls and clone size are copied from that table; D and trimming were computed from the DNA. This table holds approximately 54,000 clones, around 82% found once. There are 16 residues in the CDR3. Germline V gene sequence: CDR1 SEHNR, CDR2 FQNEAQ (reference sequence). Notes on the study in general: The majority of TCR sequences were rare, yet some public TCRs appeared in many donors. In all likelihood, a cluster of highly shared sequence variants was a sequencing artifact.

In regard to this clone: What it recognizes is unknown. One junction end does not reproduce the germline sequence, and a read error may be involved.

This sequence joins TRBV7-9 and TRBJ2-7; 13 bases agree with TRBD2. Sequenced material: PBMCs. The receptor was derived from a young woman in good health and CMV-seronegative. CDR3 in DNA: TGTTCCAGCAGCTCCGGACTAGCGGGAGAGGGGGACGAGCAGTACTTC. As protein: CSSSSGLAGEGDEQYF.